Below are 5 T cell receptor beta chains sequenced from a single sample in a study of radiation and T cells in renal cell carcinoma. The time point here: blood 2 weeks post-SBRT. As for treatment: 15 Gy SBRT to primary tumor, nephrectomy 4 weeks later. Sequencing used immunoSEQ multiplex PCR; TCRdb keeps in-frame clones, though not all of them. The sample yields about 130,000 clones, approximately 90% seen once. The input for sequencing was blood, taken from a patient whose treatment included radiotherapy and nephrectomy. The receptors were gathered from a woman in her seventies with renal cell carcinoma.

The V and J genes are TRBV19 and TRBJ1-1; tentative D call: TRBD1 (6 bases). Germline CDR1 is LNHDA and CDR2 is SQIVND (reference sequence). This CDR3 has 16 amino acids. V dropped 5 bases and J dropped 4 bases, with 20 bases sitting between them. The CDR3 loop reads CASSFSAQGLGTEAFF. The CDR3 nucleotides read TGTGCCAGTAGTTTCAGCGCTCAGGGGTTGGGCACTGAAGCTTTCTTT.

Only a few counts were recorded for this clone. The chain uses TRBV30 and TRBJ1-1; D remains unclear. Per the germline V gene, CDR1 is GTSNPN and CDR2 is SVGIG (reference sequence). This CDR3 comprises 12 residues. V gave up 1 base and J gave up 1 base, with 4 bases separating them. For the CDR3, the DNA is TGTGCCTGGAGTGGACAGAACACTGAAGCTTTCTTT. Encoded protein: CAWSGQNTEAFF.

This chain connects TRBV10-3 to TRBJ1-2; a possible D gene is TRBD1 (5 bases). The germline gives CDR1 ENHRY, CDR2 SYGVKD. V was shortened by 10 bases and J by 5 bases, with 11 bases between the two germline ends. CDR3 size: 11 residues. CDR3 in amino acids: CATEGVYGYTF. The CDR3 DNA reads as TGTGCCACCGAAGGGGTTTATGGCTACACCTTC.

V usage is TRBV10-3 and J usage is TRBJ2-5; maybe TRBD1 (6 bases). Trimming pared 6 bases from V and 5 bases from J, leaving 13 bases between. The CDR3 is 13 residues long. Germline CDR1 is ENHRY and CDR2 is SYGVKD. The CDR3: CAISPTGTETQYF. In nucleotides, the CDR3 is TGTGCCATCAGCCCAACAGGGACGGAGACCCAGTACTTC.

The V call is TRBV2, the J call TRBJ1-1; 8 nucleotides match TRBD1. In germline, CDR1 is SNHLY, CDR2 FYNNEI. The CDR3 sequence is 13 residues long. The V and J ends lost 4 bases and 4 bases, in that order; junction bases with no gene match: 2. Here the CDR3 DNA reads TGTGCCAGCAGTGGTACAGGGGGCACTGAAGCTTTCTTT. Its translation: CASSGTGGTEAFF.